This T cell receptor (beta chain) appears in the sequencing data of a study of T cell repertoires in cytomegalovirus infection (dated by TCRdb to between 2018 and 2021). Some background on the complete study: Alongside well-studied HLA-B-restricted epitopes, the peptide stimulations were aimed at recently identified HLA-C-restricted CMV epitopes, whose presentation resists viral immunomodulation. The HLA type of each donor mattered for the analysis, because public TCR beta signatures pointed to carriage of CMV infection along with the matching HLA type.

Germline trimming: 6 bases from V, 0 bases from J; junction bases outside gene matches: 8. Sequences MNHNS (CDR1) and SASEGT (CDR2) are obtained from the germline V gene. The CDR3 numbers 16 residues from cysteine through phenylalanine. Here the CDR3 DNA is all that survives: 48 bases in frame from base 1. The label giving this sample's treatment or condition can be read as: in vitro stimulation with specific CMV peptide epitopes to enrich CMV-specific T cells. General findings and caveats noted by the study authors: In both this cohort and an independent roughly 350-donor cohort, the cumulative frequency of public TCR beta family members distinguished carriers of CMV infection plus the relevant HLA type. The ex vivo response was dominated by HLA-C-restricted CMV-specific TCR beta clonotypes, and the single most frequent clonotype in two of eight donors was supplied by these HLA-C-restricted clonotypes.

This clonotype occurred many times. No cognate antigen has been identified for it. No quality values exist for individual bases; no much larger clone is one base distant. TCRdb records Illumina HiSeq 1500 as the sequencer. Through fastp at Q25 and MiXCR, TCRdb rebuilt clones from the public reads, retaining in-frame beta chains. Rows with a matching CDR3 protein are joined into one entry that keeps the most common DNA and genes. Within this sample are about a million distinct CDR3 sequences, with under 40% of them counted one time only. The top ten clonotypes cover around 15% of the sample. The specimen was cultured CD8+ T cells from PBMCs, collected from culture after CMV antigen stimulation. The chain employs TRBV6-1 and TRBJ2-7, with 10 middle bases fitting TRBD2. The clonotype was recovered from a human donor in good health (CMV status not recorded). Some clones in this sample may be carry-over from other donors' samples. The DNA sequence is TGTGCCAGCAGGGAGGCTAGCGGGGGATACTCCTACGAGCAGTACTTC. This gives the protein CASREASGGYSYEQYF.